This passage covers 30 T cell receptor beta chains from one sample sequenced in a study of cytomegalovirus exposure and HLA in healthy donors. 60 Vbeta and 13 Jbeta primers were used in PCR. Clones were sequenced by immunoSEQ multiplex PCR, and TCRdb holds only the in-frame ones, with some missing. The sample yields about 300,000 clones, 80% to 90% seen once. The sequenced sample was PBMCs. These receptors were collected from a man in his forties or fifties in good health and CMV-seropositive.

The gene calls are TRBV2 and TRBJ1-1, with 9 positions matching TRBD1. Unmatched junction bases numbered 6, after V lost 4 bases and J lost 6 bases. From germline, CDR1 is SNHLY and CDR2 FYNNEI. The CDR3 is made up of 14 amino acids. CDR3 sequence reads: CASSGPQGAAEAFF. CDR3 sequence (DNA): TGTGCCAGCAGTGGACCACAGGGGGCCGCTGAAGCTTTCTTT. Filled out from reference TRBV2 and TRBJ1-1, the complete variable domain reads EPEVTQTPSHQVTQMGQEVILRCVPISNHLYFYWYRQILGQKVEFLVSFYNNEISEKSEIFDDQFSVERPDGSNFTLKIRSTKLEDSAMYFCASSGPQGAAEAFFGQGTRLTVV.

This chain connects TRBV7-2 to TRBJ2-2, with TRBD1 matching over 8 bases. Germline CDR1 is SGHTA and CDR2 is FQGNSA. The CDR3 is made up of 16 amino acids. Trimming took 2 bases from V and 1 from J; bases not matched to a gene: 3. The CDR3: CASSLTGGLNTGELFF. The CDR3 DNA reads TGTGCCAGCAGCTTAACAGGGGGATTGAACACCGGGGAGCTGTTTTTT. The full variable domain, completed using reference TRBV7-2 and TRBJ2-2, is GAGVSQSPSNKVTEKGKDVELRCDPISGHTALYWYRQSLGQGLEFLIYFQGNSAPDKSGLPSDRFSAERTGGSVSTLTIQRTQQEDSAVYLCASSLTGGLNTGELFFGEGSRLTVL.

This chain joins TRBV27 and TRBJ2-6, with 7 nucleotides matching TRBD1. The germline gives CDR1 MNHEY, CDR2 SMNVEV (reference sequence). The ends lost 6 bases at V and 0 bases at J; junction bases unmatched: 8. This CDR3 is built from 17 residues. CDR3 in DNA: TGTGCCAGCAGCATGACAGGGAGTTTCTCTGGGGCCAACGTCCTGACTTTC. It translates to CASSMTGSFSGANVLTF.

This clone appeared once. The rearrangement joins TRBV18 to TRBJ2-7; 7 bases line up with TRBD1. CDR1 is KGHSH, CDR2 LQKENI, per germline. The CDR3 contains 12 residues. V lost 6 bases, J lost 4 bases, and 3 bases stayed unmatched. The CDR3 loop is CASSADRYEQYF. The DNA of the CDR3 is TGTGCCAGCTCGGCGGACAGGTACGAGCAGTACTTC.

The V call is TRBV6-4, the J call TRBJ1-1, with D perhaps TRBD1 (6 bases). Germline V gives CDR1 MRHNA, CDR2 SNTAGT. V lost 6 bases and J lost 5, with 13 bases in between. This CDR3 comprises 13 residues. Written as DNA, the CDR3 is TGTGCCAGCAGGGAGAACAGGGAAACTGAAGCTTTCTTT. As protein: CASRENRETEAFF.

The V call is TRBV6-5, the J call TRBJ2-1; 8 nucleotides align to TRBD1. The germline CDR1 and CDR2 sequences are MNHEY and SVGAGI. J was trimmed by 5 bases and V by 5 bases; bases with no gene match: 8. This CDR3 contains 15 residues. CDR3 protein: CASSRRQGMHNEQFF. In DNA form, the CDR3 reads TGTGCCAGCAGTCGCCGACAGGGGATGCACAATGAGCAGTTCTTC.

This clone was found once. The chain recombines TRBV4-1 with TRBJ2-2; no definite D call. The CDR3 is 15 amino acids. Germline V lookup: CDR1 MGHRA, CDR2 YSYEKL. The V and J ends lost 1 base and 6 bases respectively, with 12 bases between them. The CDR3 DNA follows: TGCGCCAGCAGCCAAGTCCAGACTGTCTCCGGGGAGCTGTTTTTT. Protein product: CASSQVQTVSGELFF.

This clone was counted only a few times. The chain combines TRBV6-1 with TRBJ1-5; TRBD1 agrees at 7 bases. This CDR3 is built from 14 residues. V lost 4 bases, J lost 6 bases, and 6 bases stayed unmatched. Germline V gives CDR1 MNHNS, CDR2 SASEGT. CDR3 loop: CASSASDRAQPQHF. The DNA for the CDR3 is TGTGCCAGCAGTGCATCAGACAGGGCTCAGCCCCAGCATTTT.

V and J are TRBV27 and TRBJ2-1; tentatively, D is TRBD1 (6 bases). The germline V gene has CDR1 MNHEY and CDR2 SMNVEV (reference sequence). The ends were cut back, 7 bases at V and 6 bases at J, with 13 bases in the middle. The CDR3 sequence is 13 residues long. CDR3 residues: CASKDSFINEQFF. The CDR3 coding sequence is TGTGCCAGCAAGGACAGCTTCATCAATGAGCAGTTCTTC.

The V and J genes are TRBV7-8 and TRBJ1-1, with 7 bases that match TRBD1. This CDR3 is 15 amino acids long. Germline CDR1 reads SGHVS; CDR2 reads FQNEAQ. V lost 1 base, J lost 1 base, and 3 bases stayed unmatched. CDR3 coding DNA: TGTGCCAGCAGCTTAGGGGACAGAGGGAACACTGAAGCTTTCTTT. Protein sequence: CASSLGDRGNTEAFF.

This rearrangement joins TRBV18 to TRBJ2-7; 14 positions match TRBD2. The V segment lost 3 bases and the J segment 4 bases; nucleotides outside the gene matches: 5. CDR1 and CDR2 from the germline V gene are KGHSH and LQKENI. The CDR3 length is 16 residues. The CDR3 DNA follows: TGTGCCAGCTCACCGGGACTAGCGGGAGATTATTACGAGCAGTACTTC. Residues: CASSPGLAGDYYEQYF.

V gene TRBV7-3 combines with J gene TRBJ2-5, with 7 bases lining up with TRBD1. Trimming removed 5 bases from V and 0 bases from J; junction bases left unmatched: 9. Germline-derived CDR1 and CDR2 are SGHTA and FQGTGA. The CDR3 sequence is 16 residues long. CDR3 DNA sequence: TGTGCCAGCAGCGCACAGGGGAACCTTTACCAAGAGACCCAGTACTTC. It translates to CASSAQGNLYQETQYF.

The rearrangement uses TRBV7-9 and TRBJ2-1; D possibly corresponds to TRBD2 (5 bases). The CDR3 spans 15 residues. The germline V gene has CDR1 SEHNR and CDR2 FQNEAQ (reference sequence). Trimming removed 5 bases at V and 7 bases at J, with 18 bases between. As DNA, the CDR3 is TGTGCCAGCAGCCCAGGAAGCGGTCCAGAGAATGAGCAGTTCTTC. It specifies CASSPGSGPENEQFF.

This sequence joins TRBV5-1 and TRBJ2-7; TRBD2 matches 13 bases. V dropped 0 bases and J dropped 0; count of bases not matched to a gene: 9. This CDR3 is built from 19 residues. Looked up from germline, CDR1 is SGHRS and CDR2 is YFSETQ. CDR3 sequence reads: CASSLEEGGLAGLSYEQYF. CDR3 nucleotides: TGCGCCAGCAGCTTGGAGGAGGGGGGACTAGCGGGGCTCTCCTACGAGCAGTACTTC.

The chain has TRBV6-5 and TRBJ1-1; maybe TRBD1 (5 bases). The CDR3 contains 14 residues. V was shortened by 6 bases and J by 2 bases, with 13 bases between the two germline ends. The germline gives CDR1 MNHEY, CDR2 SVGAGI. This CDR3 is CASSRTRRNTEAFF. DNA for the CDR3: TGTGCCAGCAGCCGGACACGGCGAAACACTGAAGCTTTCTTT.

The chain joins TRBV18 to TRBJ2-7; 8 bases line up with TRBD1. The CDR3 loop spans 15 amino acids. Germline-derived CDR1 and CDR2 are KGHSH and LQKENI. V lost 3 bases, J lost 5 bases, and 9 bases stayed unmatched. Here the CDR3 reads CASSPRQGSLHEQYF. DNA for the CDR3: TGTGCCAGCTCACCCCGACAGGGGTCCCTGCACGAGCAGTACTTC.

This clone showed up just once. The chain has TRBV10-3 and TRBJ2-1; 8 bases agree with TRBD2. The CDR3 is 13 amino acids. The V segment lost 10 bases and the J segment 8 bases; nucleotides outside the gene matches: 10. CDR1 and CDR2 (germline): ENHRY, SYGVKD. In DNA, the CDR3 is TGTGCCAAACGGGAGGGCCGTCGCGATGAGCAGTTCTTC. This translates into CAKREGRRDEQFF.

The V call is TRBV7-6, the J call TRBJ2-7; unclear D gene. Germline values: CDR1 SGHVS, CDR2 FNYEAQ. This CDR3 spans 14 amino acids. Trimming took off 0 bases at V and 2 bases at J, with 8 bases between the two ends. The CDR3 protein is CASSLAPAPYEQYF. CDR3 in DNA: TGTGCCAGCAGCTTAGCCCCAGCGCCCTACGAGCAGTACTTC.

As for this clone: Sequence at one end of the junction differs from germline and may be a read error. The chain combines TRBV25-1 with TRBJ1-1; TRBD1 agrees at 7 bases. Germline V lookup: CDR1 MGHDK, CDR2 SYGVNS. This CDR3 is 11 amino acids long. Here the CDR3 reads CASSATGLALF. CDR3 bases: TGTGCCAGCAGTGCGACAGGGTTGGCCCTCTTT.

The chain uses TRBV11-2 and TRBJ2-2, with D maybe TRBD2 (5 bases). This CDR3 region has 15 residues. CDR1 and CDR2 from the germline V gene are SGHAT and FQNNGV. Trimming left V 4 bases short and J 6 bases short, with 15 bases between. CDR3 loop: CASSYAGVPPGELFF. The CDR3 bases are TGTGCCAGCAGCTACGCGGGTGTCCCCCCCGGGGAGCTGTTTTTT.

The V call is TRBV19, the J call TRBJ2-1, with TRBD1 identical over 10 bases. The junction had 8 bases not matched to a gene; V was cut back by 5 bases and J by 10 bases. The CDR3 has 14 residues. Germline V gene sequence: CDR1 LNHDA, CDR2 SQIVND (reference sequence). The CDR3 here is CASSATGTGDEQFF. CDR3 sequence (DNA): TGTGCCAGTAGTGCGACCGGGACAGGGGACGAGCAGTTCTTC.

The chain uses TRBV6-1 and TRBJ2-3, with TRBD1 identical over 7 bases. With 3 bases clipped from V and 4 bases from J, the junction kept 4 bases outside the gene matches. The CDR3 is made up of 14 amino acids. Germline V lookup: CDR1 MNHNS, CDR2 SASEGT. The CDR3 spells CASSERGPSDTQYF. The CDR3 DNA reads TGTGCCAGCAGTGAGAGGGGGCCTTCAGATACGCAGTATTTT.

V is TRBV29-1 and J is TRBJ2-3, with D hard to call. Germline V gene data show CDR1 as SQVTM and CDR2 as ANQGSEA. The CDR3 is 12 residues long. The V end lost 4 bases, the J end lost 6 bases, and 11 bases lay between the germline ends. The CDR3 DNA is TGCAGCGTTGGTCACCCGCAGGATACGCAGTATTTT. It yields the protein CSVGHPQDTQYF.

A word on this clone: The junction and the germline gene differ at one end; a read error may be behind it. The gene calls are TRBV7-9 and TRBJ2-5, with D possibly matching TRBD2 (6 bases). CDR1 SEHNR and CDR2 FQNEAQ come from the germline V gene (reference sequence). The CDR3 spans 12 residues. The CDR3 nucleotides are TGTTCCAGCAGACTTCTAGCGGAGACCCAGTACTTC. The encoded protein is CSSRLLAETQYF.

This chain links TRBV9 with TRBJ2-5; D is ambiguous. The ends were cut back, 0 bases at V and 1 base at J, with 10 bases in the middle. The CDR3 sequence is 15 residues long. Germline CDR1 reads SGDLS; CDR2 reads YYNGEE. The CDR3 nucleotides read TGTGCCAGCAGCGTAGGAGGTAGGCCCCAAGAGACCCAGTACTTC. It specifies CASSVGGRPQETQYF.

The chain is built from TRBV5-1 and TRBJ2-1; D remains unclear. The V gene lost 3 bases and the J gene lost 2 bases, with 9 bases spanning the gap. The CDR3 extends over 14 amino acids. CDR1 SGHRS and CDR2 YFSETQ come from the germline V gene. This chain's CDR3 is CASSSAAAYNEQFF. The DNA for the CDR3 is TGCGCCAGCAGCTCGGCGGCCGCCTACAATGAGCAGTTCTTC.

This chain joins TRBV4-1 and TRBJ2-5, with 8 bases fitting TRBD2. In germline, CDR1 is MGHRA, CDR2 YSYEKL. The CDR3 sequence is 15 residues long. V shed 3 bases, J shed 3 bases, and the junction held 6 bases outside the gene matches. For the CDR3, the DNA is TGCGCCAGCAGCCACCTCGGGAGGGCTAAAGAGACCCAGTACTTC. It codes for CASSHLGRAKETQYF.

The gene calls are TRBV9 and TRBJ2-5; D possibly corresponds to TRBD1 (5 bases). Germline CDR1 and CDR2: SGDLS and YYNGEE. This CDR3 has 14 residues. V was cut by 3 bases and J by 4 bases, with 13 bases left in between. The CDR3 region is CASSEGPTRETQYF. The DNA for the CDR3 is TGTGCCAGCAGCGAGGGGCCGACTCGAGAGACCCAGTACTTC.

The chain uses TRBV10-1 and TRBJ1-2; D gene uncertain. V was pared by 6 bases and J by 6 bases, with 14 bases between. The CDR3 is made up of 13 amino acids. The V gene's germline CDR1 is WNHNN and CDR2 SYGVQD (reference sequence). CDR3: CASSAYISDGYTF. The CDR3 coding sequence is TGCGCCAGCAGCGCCTATATTTCTGATGGCTACACCTTC.

A single count supports this clone. V gene TRBV14 combines with J gene TRBJ2-2, with D tentatively TRBD2 (5 bases). In germline, CDR1 is SGHDN, CDR2 FVKESK. CDR3 length equals 17 residues. V was cut by 0 bases and J by 4 bases, with 15 bases left in between. The CDR3 loop reads CASSQDARWRVTGELFF. CDR3 nucleotides: TGTGCCAGCAGCCAAGATGCCCGTTGGCGGGTCACCGGGGAGCTGTTTTTT. Based on the CDR3 plus reference TRBV14 and TRBJ2-2, the full variable domain is EAGVTQFPSHSVIEKGQTVTLRCDPISGHDNLYWYRRVMGKEIKFLLHFVKESKQDESGMPNNRFLAERTGGTYSTLKVQPAELEDSGVYFCASSQDARWRVTGELFFGEGSRLTVL.